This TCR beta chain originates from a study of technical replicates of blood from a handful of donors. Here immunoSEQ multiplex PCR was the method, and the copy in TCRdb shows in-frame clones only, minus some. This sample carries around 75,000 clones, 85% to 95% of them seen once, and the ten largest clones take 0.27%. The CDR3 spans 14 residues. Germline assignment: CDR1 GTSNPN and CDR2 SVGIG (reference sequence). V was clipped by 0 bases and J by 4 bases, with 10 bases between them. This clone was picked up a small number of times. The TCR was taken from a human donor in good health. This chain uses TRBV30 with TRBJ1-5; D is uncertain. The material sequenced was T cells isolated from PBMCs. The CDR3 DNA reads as TGTGCCTGGAGTGTCGAACGGGAAAATCAGCCCCAGCATTTT. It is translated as CAWSVERENQPQHF.